These 9 T cell receptor beta chains came from one sample sequenced in a study of OX40 agonist ivuxolimab in advanced cancers. Clones were read by immunoSEQ multiplex PCR, and TCRdb kept only the in-frame ones, dropping some. The sample shows about 80,000 clones, around 90% of them seen only once. This material consisted of CD4+ or CD8+ T cells sorted from blood, taken in a trial of the OX40 agonist ivuxolimab. The receptors here all came from an adult with an advanced solid tumor such as melanoma, head and neck, liver or kidney cancer.

In the case of this clone: This sample also contains other DNA sequences that code for the same CDR3. The V gene is TRBV5-1, the J gene TRBJ2-3, with TRBD1 matching over 9 bases. CDR3 length equals 15 residues. Germline CDR1 SGHRS, CDR2 YFSETQ. After removal of 0 bases from V and 7 bases from J, the junction contained 6 bases not matched to a gene. The CDR3 loop is CASSLEGQGGNTQYF. CDR3 in DNA: TGCGCCAGCAGCTTGGAGGGACAGGGTGGTAATACGCAGTATTTT.

V and J are TRBV9 and TRBJ2-5; 9 bases map to TRBD2. The CDR3 loop spans 15 amino acids. The ends lost 0 bases at V and 3 bases at J; junction bases unmatched: 3. CDR1 SGDLS and CDR2 YYNGEE come from the germline V gene. CDR3 sequence (DNA): TGTGCCAGCAGCGTAGAGGCTAGCGGGAAAGAGACCCAGTACTTC. Amino acid sequence: CASSVEASGKETQYF.

The chain combines TRBV19 with TRBJ2-7; 10 positions match TRBD1. Germline V gene sequence: CDR1 LNHDA, CDR2 SQIVND (reference sequence). The CDR3 sequence is 15 residues long. V trimming: 3 bases; J trimming: 4 bases; junction bases outside the gene matches: 6. The CDR3 here is CASSIPGQGDYEQYF. The CDR3 DNA reads TGTGCCAGTAGTATTCCTGGACAGGGGGATTACGAGCAGTACTTC.

The chain links TRBV18 to TRBJ2-3, with 10 bases lining up with TRBD2. From germline, CDR1 is KGHSH and CDR2 LQKENI. The junction had 6 bases not matched to a gene; V was cut back by 2 bases and J by 4 bases. There are 16 residues in the CDR3. CDR3 protein: CASSPEIAGGADTQYF. The CDR3 nucleotides are TGTGCCAGCTCACCAGAAATAGCGGGAGGTGCAGATACGCAGTATTTT.

The gene calls are TRBV7-2 and TRBJ2-7; 10 nucleotides match TRBD1. Trimming removed 0 bases from V and 5 bases from J; junction bases left unmatched: 4. There are 15 residues in the CDR3. Germline V gives CDR1 SGHTA, CDR2 FQGNSA. CDR3 in amino acids: CASSLALTGGHEQYF. The CDR3 nucleotides read TGTGCCAGCAGCTTAGCATTGACAGGGGGCCACGAGCAGTACTTC.

The chain is built from TRBV9 and TRBJ2-1; 8 nucleotides match TRBD2. The CDR3 has 14 amino acids. The V gene end was trimmed by 3 bases and the J gene end by 6 bases; junction bases not matched to a gene: 5. Germline-derived CDR1 and CDR2 are SGDLS and YYNGEE. Written as DNA, the CDR3 is TGTGCCAGCAGCGGGGGACTAGAAGGCAATGAGCAGTTCTTC. Its translation: CASSGGLEGNEQFF.

This rearrangement joins TRBV7-9 to TRBJ2-2, with 7 nucleotides matching TRBD2. Germline V CDR1 and CDR2: SEHNR, FQNEAQ (reference sequence). The CDR3 is made up of 15 amino acids. V lost 0 bases to trimming and J lost 6 bases; unmatched junction nucleotides: 4. DNA for the CDR3: TGTGCCAGCAGCTTAGCGTCGGGAGGAGCCGGGGAGCTGTTTTTT. The encoded protein is CASSLASGGAGELFF.

This clone appeared a single time. The chain has TRBV19 and TRBJ2-3, with TRBD2 matching 14 bases. The CDR3 contains 17 residues. CDR1 and CDR2 (germline): LNHDA, SQIVND (reference sequence). The junction had 8 bases not matched to a gene; V was cut back by 5 bases and J by 4 bases. CDR3 region: CASSAGTSGSRADTQYF. The DNA for the CDR3 is TGTGCCAGTAGTGCCGGGACTAGCGGGAGTAGGGCAGATACGCAGTATTTT.

J is TRBJ2-6 and V is TRBV28; the D gene could be TRBD1 or TRBD2 (5 bases each). Deletions cut 1 base from V and 0 bases from J, with 13 bases between. This CDR3 has 18 amino acids. Germline lookup yields CDR1 MDHEN and CDR2 SYDVKM. Written as DNA, the CDR3 is TGTGCCAGCAGTTTATATAAAGTGGGGGACTCTGGGGCCAACGTCCTGACTTTC. It codes for CASSLYKVGDSGANVLTF. Variable domain in full (rest from reference TRBV28 and TRBJ2-6): DVKVTQSSRYLVKRTGEKVFLECVQDMDHENMFWYRQDPGLGLRLIYFSYDVKMKEKGDIPEGYSVSREKKERFSLILESASTNQTSMYLCASSLYKVGDSGANVLTFGAGSRLTVL.